This T cell receptor (beta chain) was identified during a study of technical replicates of blood from a handful of donors. CDR3 length: 14 residues. V was shortened by 1 base and J by 1 base, with 9 bases between the two germline ends. Germline CDR1 and CDR2: SGHNT and YYREEE (reference sequence). The table came from immunoSEQ multiplex PCR; TCRdb's copy has only in-frame clones and leaves some out. The repertoire holds about 93,000 clones, with 95% as singletons. This sequence originates from a human donor in good health. V is TRBV5-4 and J is TRBJ2-7, with a weak D call TRBD2 (5 bases). Source material: T cells isolated from PBMCs. The CDR3 region has the DNA TGTGCCAGCAGCTTGACGAGGGAGTCCTACGAGCAGTACTTC. Residues: CASSLTRESYEQYF.